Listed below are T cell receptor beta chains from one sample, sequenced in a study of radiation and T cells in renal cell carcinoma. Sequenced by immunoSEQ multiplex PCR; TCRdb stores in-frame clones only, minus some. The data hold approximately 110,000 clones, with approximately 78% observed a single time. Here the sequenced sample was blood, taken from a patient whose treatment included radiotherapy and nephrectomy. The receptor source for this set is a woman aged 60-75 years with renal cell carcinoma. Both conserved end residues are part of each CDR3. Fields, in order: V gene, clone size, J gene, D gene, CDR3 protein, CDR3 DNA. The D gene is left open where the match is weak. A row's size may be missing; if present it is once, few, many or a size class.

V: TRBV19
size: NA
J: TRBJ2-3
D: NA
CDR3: CASSIGSVPDTQYF
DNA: TGTGCCAGTAGTATAGGGAGCGTTCCAGATACGCAGTATTTT

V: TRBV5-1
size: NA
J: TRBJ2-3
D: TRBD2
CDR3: CASSSGRAGVTDTQYF
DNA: TGCGCCAGCAGCTCGGGAAGGGCGGGGGTCACAGATACGCAGTATTTT

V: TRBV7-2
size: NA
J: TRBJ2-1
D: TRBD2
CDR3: CASSQGASGGYEQFF
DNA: TGTGCCAGCAGCCAAGGGGCTAGCGGGGGGTATGAGCAGTTCTTC

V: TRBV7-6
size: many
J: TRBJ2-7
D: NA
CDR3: CASSLGPGGDGREQYF
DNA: TGTGCCAGCAGCTTAGGGCCCGGGGGCGACGGCCGCGAGCAGTACTTC

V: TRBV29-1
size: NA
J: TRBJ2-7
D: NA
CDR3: CSVEYPRREQYF
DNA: TGCAGCGTTGAATATCCGCGCCGCGAGCAGTACTTC

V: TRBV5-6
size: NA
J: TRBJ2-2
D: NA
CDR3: CASSEKTVRTGELFF
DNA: TGTGCCAGCAGCGAAAAGACAGTTCGCACCGGGGAGCTGTTTTTT

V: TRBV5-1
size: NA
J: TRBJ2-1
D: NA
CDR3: CASSFGMPPGSYNEQFF
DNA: TGCGCCAGCAGCTTCGGGATGCCGCCGGGGAGTTACAATGAGCAGTTCTTC

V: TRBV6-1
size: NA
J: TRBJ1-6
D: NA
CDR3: CASSELGPLSSYNSPLHF
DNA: TGTGCCAGCAGTGAATTGGGCCCTCTCAGCTCCTATAATTCACCCCTCCACTTT

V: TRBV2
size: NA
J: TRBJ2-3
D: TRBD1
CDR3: CASSPDRGSDTQYF
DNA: TGTGCCAGCAGCCCCGACAGGGGATCAGATACGCAGTATTTT

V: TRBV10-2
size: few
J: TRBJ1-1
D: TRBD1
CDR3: CASSEWRTGTEAFF
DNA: TGCGCCAGCAGTGAGTGGCGGACAGGGACTGAAGCTTTCTTT

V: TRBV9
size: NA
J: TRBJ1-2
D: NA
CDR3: CASSVGVGRGYTF
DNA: TGTGCCAGCAGCGTAGGGGTGGGTCGGGGCTACACCTTC

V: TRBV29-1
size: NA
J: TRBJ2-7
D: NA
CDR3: CSVGSTGNRGYEQYF
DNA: TGCAGCGTTGGGAGCACAGGGAATAGAGGCTACGAGCAGTACTTC

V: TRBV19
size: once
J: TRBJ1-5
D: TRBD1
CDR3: CASRRVQGKSNQPQHF
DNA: TGTGCCAGTCGTCGGGTACAGGGGAAAAGCAATCAGCCCCAGCATTTT

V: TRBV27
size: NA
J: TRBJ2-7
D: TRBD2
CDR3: CASLLSSGLGEQYF
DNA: TGTGCCAGCCTGTTATCTAGCGGGTTAGGGGAGCAGTACTTC

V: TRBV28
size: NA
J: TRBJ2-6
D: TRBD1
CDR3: CASSSYGTGSSGANVLTF
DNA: TGTGCCAGCAGTTCATATGGGACAGGGTCCTCTGGGGCCAACGTCCTGACTTTC

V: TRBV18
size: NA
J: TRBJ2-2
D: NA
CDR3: CASSPGQTANTGELFF
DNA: TGTGCCAGCTCTCCTGGACAGACAGCGAACACCGGGGAGCTGTTTTTT

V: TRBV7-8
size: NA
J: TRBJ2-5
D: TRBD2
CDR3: CASSSPRGDGETQYF
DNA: TGTGCCAGCAGCTCCCCCCGGGGGGATGGAGAGACCCAGTACTTC

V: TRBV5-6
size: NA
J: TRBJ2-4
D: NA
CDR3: CASSLVRLAKNIQYF
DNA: TGTGCCAGCAGCTTGGTCAGGCTAGCCAAAAACATTCAGTACTTC

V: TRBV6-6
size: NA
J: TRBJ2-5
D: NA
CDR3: CASSYPAGRETQYF
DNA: TGTGCCAGCAGTTATCCGGCAGGAAGAGAGACCCAGTACTTC

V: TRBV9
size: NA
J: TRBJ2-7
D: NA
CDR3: CASSPRGEQYF
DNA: TGTGCCAGCAGCCCAAGGGGAGAGCAGTACTTC

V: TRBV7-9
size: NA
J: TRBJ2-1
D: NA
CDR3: CASSPVLGDPRGNEQFF
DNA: TGTGCCAGCAGCCCCGTTCTCGGGGATCCTAGAGGGAATGAGCAGTTCTTC

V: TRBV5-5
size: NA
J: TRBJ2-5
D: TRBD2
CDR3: CASSLVLAEQYF
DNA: TGTGCCAGCAGCTTGGTTCTAGCGGAGCAGTACTTC

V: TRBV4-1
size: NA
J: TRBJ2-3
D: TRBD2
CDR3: CASSQEDSGGGSTDTQYF
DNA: TGCGCCAGCAGCCAAGAAGATAGCGGGGGGGGAAGCACAGATACGCAGTATTTT

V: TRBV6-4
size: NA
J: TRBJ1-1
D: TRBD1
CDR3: CASSPGQGWRTEAFF
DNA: TGTGCCAGCAGCCCGGGACAGGGGTGGAGGACTGAAGCTTTCTTT

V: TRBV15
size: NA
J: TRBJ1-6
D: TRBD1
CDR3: CATSSTGGALNNSPLHF
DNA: TGTGCCACCAGCAGTACAGGGGGCGCCCTCAATAATTCACCCCTCCACTTT

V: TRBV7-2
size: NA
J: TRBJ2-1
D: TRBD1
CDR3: CASSLLIRTGGYNEQFF
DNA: TGTGCCAGCAGCTTATTGATCCGGACAGGGGGCTACAATGAGCAGTTCTTC

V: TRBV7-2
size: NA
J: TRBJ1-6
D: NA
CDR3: CASGSSSSYNSPLHF
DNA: TGTGCCAGCGGATCCTCTAGCTCCTATAATTCACCCCTCCACTTT

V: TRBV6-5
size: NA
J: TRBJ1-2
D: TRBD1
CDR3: CASSYSPGTGMGGYTF
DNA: TGTGCCAGCAGTTACTCCCCGGGGACAGGAATGGGTGGCTACACCTTC

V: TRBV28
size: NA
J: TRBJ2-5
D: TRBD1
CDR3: CASSLRGQGFLGQETQYF
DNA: TGTGCCAGCAGTTTGAGGGGACAGGGGTTTTTGGGGCAAGAGACCCAGTACTTC

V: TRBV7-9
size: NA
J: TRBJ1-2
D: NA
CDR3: CASSLVAAANYGYTF
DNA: TGTGCCAGCAGCTTAGTCGCCGCCGCTAACTATGGCTACACCTTC

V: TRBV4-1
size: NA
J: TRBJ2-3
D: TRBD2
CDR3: CASSPQTSGGADTQYF
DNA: TGCGCCAGCAGCCCGCAGACTAGCGGGGGGGCAGATACGCAGTATTTT

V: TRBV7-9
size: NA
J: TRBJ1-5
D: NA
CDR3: CASSLDRNVFNQPQHF
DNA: TGTGCCAGCAGCTTAGACCGGAACGTATTCAATCAGCCCCAGCATTTT

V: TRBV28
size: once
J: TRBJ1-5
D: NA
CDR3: CASSLYREGQPQHF
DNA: TGTGCCAGCAGTTTATACAGGGAGGGGCAGCCCCAGCATTTT

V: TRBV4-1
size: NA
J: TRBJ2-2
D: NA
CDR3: CASGSGTGELFF
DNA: TGCGCCAGCGGATCAGGCACCGGGGAGCTGTTTTTT

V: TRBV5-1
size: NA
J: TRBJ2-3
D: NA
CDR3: CASSSRGPGTDTQYF
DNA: TGCGCCAGCAGCTCCCGGGGGCCGGGCACAGATACGCAGTATTTT

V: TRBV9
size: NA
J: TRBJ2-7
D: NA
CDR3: CASSAAGLSTYEQYF
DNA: TGTGCCAGCAGCGCAGCAGGTTTATCCACCTACGAGCAGTACTTC

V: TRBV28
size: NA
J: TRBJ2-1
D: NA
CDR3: CASSDSKGVYNEQFF
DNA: TGTGCCAGCAGTGACTCCAAGGGGGTTTACAATGAGCAGTTCTTC

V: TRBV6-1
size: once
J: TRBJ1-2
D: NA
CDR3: CAITSVYGYTF
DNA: TGTGCCATCACGTCAGTGTATGGCTACACCTTC

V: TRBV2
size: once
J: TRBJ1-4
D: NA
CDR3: CASSEARRGGEKLFF
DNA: TGTGCCAGCAGTGAAGCGCGCAGGGGAGGTGAAAAACTGTTTTTT

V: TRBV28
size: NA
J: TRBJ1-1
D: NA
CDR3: CANRRGGGTEAFF
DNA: TGTGCCAACCGCCGCGGGGGTGGAACTGAAGCTTTCTTT

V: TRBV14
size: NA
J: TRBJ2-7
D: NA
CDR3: CASSQDGAGISYEQYF
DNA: TGTGCCAGCAGCCAAGATGGGGCAGGGATTTCCTACGAGCAGTACTTC

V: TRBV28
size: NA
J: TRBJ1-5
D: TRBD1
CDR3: CASSLTQGARQPQHF
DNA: TGTGCCAGCAGTCTCACACAGGGGGCGCGTCAGCCCCAGCATTTT

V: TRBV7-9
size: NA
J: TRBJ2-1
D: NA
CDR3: CASSFRDVKWYEQFF
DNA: TGTGCCAGCAGCTTCCGGGACGTTAAGTGGTATGAGCAGTTCTTC

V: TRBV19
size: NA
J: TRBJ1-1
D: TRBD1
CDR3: CASDQNRGFTEAFF
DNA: TGTGCCAGTGATCAAAACAGGGGATTCACTGAAGCTTTCTTT

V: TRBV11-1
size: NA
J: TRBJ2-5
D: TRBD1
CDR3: CASSSLGGAERETQYF
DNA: TGTGCCAGCAGCTCCCTAGGGGGCGCCGAACGGGAGACCCAGTACTTC

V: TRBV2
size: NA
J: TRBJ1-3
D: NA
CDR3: CASSERRASSGNTIYF
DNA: TGTGCCAGCAGTGAACGACGCGCGAGCTCTGGAAACACCATATATTTT